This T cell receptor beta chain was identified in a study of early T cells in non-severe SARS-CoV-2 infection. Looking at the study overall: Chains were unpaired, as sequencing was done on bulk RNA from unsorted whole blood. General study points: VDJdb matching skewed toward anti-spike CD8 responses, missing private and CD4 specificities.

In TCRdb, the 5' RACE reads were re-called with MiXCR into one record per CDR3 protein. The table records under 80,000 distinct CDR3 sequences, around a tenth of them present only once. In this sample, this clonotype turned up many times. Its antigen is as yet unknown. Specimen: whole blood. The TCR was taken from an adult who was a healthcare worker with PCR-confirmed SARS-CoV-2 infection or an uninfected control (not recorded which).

The chain's CDR3 is CSVEYRDRGDEQYF. In nucleotides, the CDR3 is TGCAGCGTAGAGTACCGGGACAGGGGAGACGAGCAGTACTTC. The V and J genes are TRBV29-1 and TRBJ2-7; 10 bases line up with TRBD1. The V and J ends lost 6 bases and 5 bases, in that order; junction bases with no gene match: 10. Germline V lookup: CDR1 SQVTM, CDR2 ANQGSEA. CDR3 length equals 14 residues.